This TCR beta chain was retrieved from a study of shared clonotypes between healthy human individuals. Overall study findings and caveats: Among donors, clonotype sharing was expected to be affected by sequencing depth.

The CDR3 spans 15 residues. The V gene lost 0 bases and the J gene lost 4 bases, with 12 bases spanning the gap. Germline V gives CDR1 MGHRA, CDR2 YSYEKL. Replicate sorted-subset PCRs were loaded with 150 to 250 ng DNA, 31,000 or so T cell genomes. Repertoires were generated with immunoSEQ multiplex PCR, while TCRdb's copy carries only in-frame clones and drops some. The table shows over 2 million clones, with about 95% occurring only once. Positively selected for CCR7, the CD45RO-negative cells used as naive CD8 cells excluded terminally differentiated effector memory CD45RA+ cells. Caucasian adults living in Nashville, Tennessee, provided all samples. A remark on this clone: As yet, its antigen is unknown.

What was sequenced was naive CD8+ T cells sorted from blood. This clonotype originated in a man aged 18 to 30 in good health. The chain combines TRBV4-1 with TRBJ1-1, with D maybe TRBD1 (6 bases). CDR3 protein: CASSQDAGAATEAFF. CDR3 in DNA: TGCGCCAGCAGCCAAGACGCGGGGGCGGCCACTGAAGCTTTCTTT.